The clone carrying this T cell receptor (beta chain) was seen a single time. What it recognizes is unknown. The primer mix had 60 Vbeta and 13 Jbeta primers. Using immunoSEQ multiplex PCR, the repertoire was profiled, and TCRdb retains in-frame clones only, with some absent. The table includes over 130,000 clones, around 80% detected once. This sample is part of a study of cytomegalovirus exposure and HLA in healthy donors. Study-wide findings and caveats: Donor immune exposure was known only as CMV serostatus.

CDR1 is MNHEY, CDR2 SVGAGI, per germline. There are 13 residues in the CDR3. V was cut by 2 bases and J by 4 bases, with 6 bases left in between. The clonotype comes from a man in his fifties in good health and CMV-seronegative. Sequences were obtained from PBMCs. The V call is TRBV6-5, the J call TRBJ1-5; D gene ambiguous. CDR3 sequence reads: CASSYLGNQPQHF. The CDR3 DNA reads TGTGCCAGCAGTTACCTCGGTAATCAGCCCCAGCATTTT.